The rows below give T cell receptor beta chains drawn from one sample of a study of T-cell reconstitution after alpha-beta-depleted transplantation in children. One entry per CDR3 protein, called by TCRdb with MiXCR from the PCR reads. The top ten clones hold under 1.2% of a sample with hundreds of thousands of distinct CDR3 sequences, roughly 17% of them seen once. Source: PBMCs from the stem cell graft donor, taken from the stem cell graft. Receptors originate from a human donor who donated a stem cell graft to a child with acute myeloid leukemia. Both conserved end residues are part of each CDR3. Fields, in order: J gene, V gene, clone size, D gene, CDR3 protein, CDR3 DNA. A D gene is named only where the DNA matches it firmly. The size of a clone is reported for some rows only, either as once, few or many, or as a class for expanded clones.

TRBJ2-5	TRBV20-1	many	-	CTHGAGEEKAQETQYF	TGCACCCACGGGGCAGGGGAGGAGAAGGCCCAAGAGACCCAGTACTTC
TRBJ1-1	TRBV12-3/TRBV12-4	many	-	CASSRKDGQNTEAFF	TGTGCCAGCAGCCGAAAAGACGGCCAGAACACTGAAGCTTTCTTT
TRBJ1-4	TRBV20-1	many	-	CSARGRTNEKLFF	TGCAGTGCCCGCGGGAGAACTAATGAAAAACTGTTTTTT
TRBJ2-1	TRBV20-1	many	-	CSATALSYNEQFF	TGCAGTGCTACGGCCCTCTCTTACAATGAGCAGTTCTTC
TRBJ1-1	TRBV20-1	many	-	CSAREGKNTEAFF	TGCAGTGCCCGGGAGGGGAAGAACACTGAAGCTTTCTTT
TRBJ2-3	TRBV6-5	-	-	CASSYSLVITDTQYF	TGTGCCAGCAGTTACTCACTAGTGATCACAGATACGCAGTATTTT
TRBJ1-2	TRBV5-1	few	-	CASSPGGVDGYTF	TGCGCCAGCAGCCCTGGGGGGGTGGATGGCTACACCTTC
TRBJ2-1	TRBV24-1	-	TRBD2	CATSDFASGTSSFNEQFF	TGTGCCACCAGTGATTTCGCAAGCGGGACTAGCAGCTTCAATGAGCAGTTCTTC
TRBJ1-1	TRBV11-2	-	TRBD1	CASSFGETGAAEAFF	TGTGCCAGCAGCTTCGGAGAGACAGGGGCCGCTGAAGCTTTCTTT
TRBJ2-7	TRBV12-3/TRBV12-4	-	-	CASSPPASPYEQYF	TGTGCCAGCAGCCCCCCGGCGTCTCCCTACGAGCAGTACTTC
TRBJ2-2	TRBV6-5	-	-	CASHRGTGELFF	TGTGCCAGCCACCGGGGGACCGGGGAGCTGTTTTTT
TRBJ2-1	TRBV20-1	few	TRBD2	CSAGGGSSSYNEQFF	TGCAGTGCTGGGGGGGGGTCGAGCTCCTACAATGAGCAGTTCTTC
TRBJ1-6	TRBV28	-	-	CASSGVTNSPLHF	TGTGCCAGCAGCGGGGTCACTAATTCACCCCTCCACTTT
TRBJ2-3	TRBV11-2	-	TRBD2	CASSFGSGGHTDTQYF	TGTGCCAGCAGCTTTGGTAGCGGGGGACACACAGATACGCAGTATTTT
TRBJ1-2	TRBV7-9	few	-	CASSLARESGGYTF	TGTGCCAGCAGCTTAGCTCGGGAGTCGGGTGGCTACACCTTC
TRBJ2-1	TRBV5-1	-	-	CASSLGRIRVLINTSYNEQFF	TGCGCCAGCAGCTTGGGGCGGATCCGGGTCCTAATCAATACCTCGTACAATGAGCAGTTCTTC
TRBJ1-1	TRBV29-1	many	-	CSVGPGLAEAFF	TGCAGCGTTGGTCCGGGACTGGCTGAAGCTTTCTTT
TRBJ2-7	TRBV5-1	-	-	CASSLIGGRGSSYEQYF	TGCGCCAGCAGCTTGATTGGAGGCAGGGGTAGCTCCTACGAGCAGTACTTC
TRBJ2-2	TRBV6-5	-	TRBD2	CASSFPKTSGGRNTGELFF	TGTGCCAGCAGTTTCCCTAAGACTAGCGGGGGCCGGAACACCGGGGAGCTGTTTTTT
TRBJ2-7	TRBV29-1	many	TRBD1	CSALVGQGYEQYF	TGCAGCGCATTGGTGGGACAGGGCTACGAGCAGTACTTC
TRBJ2-7	TRBV20-1	many	-	CSAPNSGPLYEQYF	TGCAGTGCTCCAAATTCCGGGCCTCTCTACGAGCAGTACTTC
TRBJ2-1	TRBV20-1	many	TRBD2	CSASGGAGEQFF	TGCAGTGCTAGCGGGGGGGCCGGCGAGCAGTTCTTC
TRBJ1-1	TRBV20-1	many	TRBD1	CSATRERTGSTEAFF	TGCAGTGCTACGCGAGAAAGGACAGGGTCCACTGAAGCTTTCTTT
TRBJ2-1	TRBV2	few	TRBD2	CASSVKAGGYNEQFF	TGTGCCAGCAGTGTGAAAGCGGGGGGGTACAATGAGCAGTTCTTC
TRBJ1-5	TRBV29-1	few	-	CSAASNSNQPQHF	TGCAGCGCCGCATCGAATAGCAATCAGCCCCAGCATTTT
TRBJ1-6	TRBV20-1	many	TRBD1	CSARRTGSYNSPLHF	TGCAGTGCTAGGAGGACAGGGTCCTATAATTCACCCCTCCACTTT
TRBJ2-1	TRBV20-1	-	TRBD2	CSARDLSSAGGQVNEQFF	TGCAGTGCTAGAGATCTAAGCTCAGCGGGGGGGCAAGTGAATGAGCAGTTCTTC
TRBJ1-1	TRBV12-3/TRBV12-4	many	TRBD1	CASLRDRGRNYTEAFF	TGTGCCAGTCTGCGGGACAGGGGGCGGAATTACACTGAAGCTTTCTTT
TRBJ1-4	TRBV7-9	-	TRBD1	CASSPRQGYNEKLFF	TGTGCCAGCAGCCCTCGACAGGGCTATAATGAAAAACTGTTTTTT
TRBJ2-1	TRBV10-3	many	TRBD1	CAIPGGPTGLGNEQFF	TGTGCCATACCTGGAGGCCCGACAGGGTTGGGCAATGAGCAGTTCTTC
TRBJ1-2	TRBV7-9	-	-	CASSLDPLSYTF	TGTGCCAGCAGCTTAGACCCACTTAGCTACACCTTC
TRBJ2-2	TRBV15	few	-	CATSRDVSTPGELFF	TGTGCCACCAGCAGAGATGTTTCAACCCCCGGGGAGCTGTTTTTT
TRBJ2-1	TRBV24-1	few	-	CATSAPEGPRDEQFF	TGTGCCACCAGTGCCCCCGAAGGCCCGAGGGATGAGCAGTTCTTC
TRBJ2-3	TRBV5-1	-	-	CASTPPSSSTDTQYF	TGCGCCAGCACCCCCCCCAGCTCTAGCACAGATACGCAGTATTTT
TRBJ1-3	TRBV4-3	-	-	CASSRTPGRDRNTIYF	TGCGCCAGCAGCCGGACGCCGGGCAGGGATCGGAACACCATATATTTT
TRBJ2-1	TRBV30	few	-	CAWSGTARGEQFF	TGTGCCTGGAGTGGAACCGCTAGAGGAGAGCAGTTCTTC
TRBJ1-1	TRBV12-3/TRBV12-4	few	-	CASSLGVITTEAFF	TGTGCCAGCAGTTTGGGAGTGATCACCACTGAAGCTTTCTTT
TRBJ1-5	TRBV20-1	many	-	CSARTGSGSNQPQHF	TGCAGTGCCCGAACGGGATCAGGTAGCAATCAGCCCCAGCATTTT
TRBJ1-2	TRBV6-2/TRBV6-3	-	-	CASTDPDRLYYGYTF	TGTGCCAGCACCGATCCAGACAGGCTATATTATGGCTACACCTTC
TRBJ2-6	TRBV20-1	-	TRBD2	CSAMAGGPGANVLTF	TGCAGTGCGATGGCGGGGGGGCCCGGGGCCAACGTCCTGACTTTC
TRBJ2-1	TRBV27	few	TRBD2	CASSPLGSGGEYNEQFF	TGTGCCAGCAGTCCCCTGGGGAGCGGGGGAGAATACAATGAGCAGTTCTTC
TRBJ2-5	TRBV5-1	-	TRBD2	CASSYSGEETQYF	TGCGCCAGCAGCTATAGCGGGGAAGAGACCCAGTACTTC
TRBJ1-2	TRBV12-3/TRBV12-4	-	-	CASSPPPLGYGYTF	TGTGCCAGCAGTCCTCCTCCTCTTGGTTATGGCTACACCTTC
TRBJ1-4	TRBV11-2	few	-	CASSWGGDPTNEKLFF	TGTGCCAGCAGCTGGGGAGGGGATCCGACTAATGAAAAACTGTTTTTT
TRBJ2-2	TRBV12-3/TRBV12-4	few	-	CASSLDANTGELFF	TGTGCCAGCAGTTTGGACGCGAACACCGGGGAGCTGTTTTTT